One and the same sample provided the 13 T cell receptor beta chains below, sequenced in a study of identical twins. MiXCR, run by TCRdb on the 5' RACE reads, gives a single entry per CDR3 protein. The sample lists 310,000 or so distinct CDR3 sequences, roughly 10% seen once, with about 7.1% in the top ten. The same specimen was also included in a second study, on yellow fever vaccine responses in identical twins.

Sequenced: CD8+ T cells sorted from blood. The source of these receptors is a woman aged 18-35 years in good health.

The V gene is TRBV27, the J gene TRBJ2-5; D is possibly TRBD1 or TRBD2 (6 bases each). Germline CDR1 MNHEY, CDR2 SMNVEV (reference sequence). This CDR3 has 15 residues. Trimming shortened V by 4 bases and J by 1 base, and 13 bases separated the two germline ends. The CDR3 nucleotides are TGTGCCAGCAGTTCTCCGGGGGCCCCCCAAGAGACCCAGTACTTC. Amino acid sequence: CASSSPGAPQETQYF.

This clonotype has a handful of counts. This chain uses TRBV7-9 with TRBJ2-7; tentatively, D is TRBD1 or TRBD2 (6 bases each). CDR3 size: 13 residues. Germline values: CDR1 SEHNR, CDR2 FQNEAQ (reference sequence). Between the trimmed V and J ends, which lost 5 bases and 6 bases, there was a span of 14 bases. The CDR3 region is CASSPPGAGEQYF. The CDR3 bases are TGTGCCAGCAGCCCGCCGGGGGCGGGCGAGCAGTACTTC.

This clonotype has a count of ten or more. CDR3 loop: CATSDSGTGAFNQPQHF. CDR3 in DNA: TGTGCCACCAGTGATTCGGGGACAGGGGCCTTCAATCAGCCCCAGCATTTT. This chain uses TRBV24-1 with TRBJ1-5; 10 bases map to TRBD1. The CDR3 runs 17 residues. CDR1 KGHDR and CDR2 SFDVKD come from the germline V gene. The V and J ends lost 2 bases and 3 bases, in that order; junction bases with no gene match: 6.

The rearrangement uses TRBV2 and TRBJ2-7; TRBD1 aligns across 8 bases. CDR3 length equals 14 residues. Germline CDR1 reads SNHLY; CDR2 reads FYNNEI. V shed 3 bases and J 4 bases; nucleotides not matched to a gene: 5. The chain's CDR3 is CASSENDRGYEQYF. The CDR3, as DNA: TGTGCCAGCAGTGAGAATGACAGGGGATACGAGCAGTACTTC.

The chain links TRBV6-1 to TRBJ2-1; D not resolved. Trimming cost V 6 bases and J 4 bases, with 16 bases left between them. Looked up from germline, CDR1 is MNHNS and CDR2 is SASEGT. This CDR3 spans 15 amino acids. This CDR3 is CASSFTAEPYNEQFF. In nucleotides, the CDR3 is TGTGCCAGCAGCTTTACGGCCGAACCTTACAATGAGCAGTTCTTC.

V is TRBV2 and J is TRBJ2-7, with unresolved D. The CDR3 contains 13 residues. Trimming took off 3 bases at V and 7 bases at J, with 13 bases between the two ends. Germline V lookup: CDR1 SNHLY, CDR2 FYNNEI. The CDR3 coding sequence is TGTGCCAGCAGTGACCCTCTCACTTGGGAGCAGTACTTC. Translated, it gives CASSDPLTWEQYF.

This clonotype was seen at least ten times. V and J are TRBV29-1 and TRBJ2-3; 10 positions match TRBD2. The CDR3 runs to 18 residues. Germline values: CDR1 SQVTM, CDR2 ANQGSEA. V lost 1 base to trimming and J lost 6 bases; unmatched junction nucleotides: 16. DNA of the CDR3: TGCAGCGTTGAAGCCTCCCCCGGGCTAGCGGGAGACGTCGATACGCAGTATTTT. Translating gives CSVEASPGLAGDVDTQYF.

The genes are TRBV6-2 or TRBV6-3 and TRBJ2-3, with D possibly TRBD2 on 6 matching bases. CDR1 and CDR2 from the germline V gene are MNHEY and SVGEGT. The V gene lost 6 bases and the J gene lost 3 bases, with 19 bases spanning the gap. This CDR3 has 16 amino acids. CDR3 loop: CASSLTGTPLTDTQYF. DNA of the CDR3: TGTGCCAGCAGCCTGACCGGGACTCCATTAACAGATACGCAGTATTTT.

This clonotype was detected once. CDR3 amino acids: CASLWGDSTYEQYF. CDR3 DNA sequence: TGTGCCAGCCTCTGGGGAGACTCAACTTACGAGCAGTACTTC. The genes are TRBV2 and TRBJ2-7, with D tentatively TRBD2 (5 bases). Per germline, CDR1 SNHLY and CDR2 FYNNEI. There are 14 residues in the CDR3. The V and J ends lost 8 bases and 4 bases respectively, with 18 bases between them.

The chain employs TRBV12-3 or TRBV12-4 and TRBJ2-1, with TRBD2 matching over 13 bases. There are 16 residues in the CDR3. The V and J ends lost 7 bases and 6 bases, in that order; junction bases with no gene match: 9. The DNA of the CDR3 is TGTGCCAGCAACTCCCAAGGACTAGCGGGAGCCAATGAGCAGTTCTTC. Protein sequence: CASNSQGLAGANEQFF.

This clonotype was counted between two and nine times. The rearrangement joins TRBV4-3 to TRBJ2-7; 8 bases line up with TRBD1. The germline CDR1 and CDR2 sequences are LGHNA and YSLEER. The CDR3 contains 17 residues. With 0 bases clipped from V and 6 bases from J, the junction kept 13 bases outside the gene matches. The DNA for the CDR3 is TGCGCCAGCAGCCAAGATGATCGTGGGACAGGCGAGAGCGAGCAGTACTTC. This encodes CASSQDDRGTGESEQYF.

J is TRBJ2-5 and V is TRBV7-8, with D perhaps matching TRBD1 (6 bases). Germline V gene lookup returns CDR1 SGHVS and CDR2 FQNEAQ. V was trimmed by 1 base and J by 3 bases, leaving 9 bases between them. This CDR3 contains 14 residues. The CDR3 bases are TGTGCCAGCAGCTTAGTCGCAGGGGAAGAGACCCAGTACTTC. Residues: CASSLVAGEETQYF.

This chain uses TRBV20-1 with TRBJ2-6, with D possibly TRBD2 on 6 matching bases. Per the germline V gene, CDR1 is DFQATT and CDR2 is SNEGSKA (reference sequence). The CDR3 contains 18 residues. V lost 4 bases to trimming and J lost 0 bases, with 19 bases between them. CDR3 sequence (DNA): TGCAGTGCTACGACTTCAAGCGGGTCATTCTCTGGGGCCAACGTCCTGACTTTC. This gives the protein CSATTSSGSFSGANVLTF.